The present entry profiles one T cell receptor (beta chain) with its context. This clonotype was seen repeatedly, ten times or more. No cognate antigen has been identified for it. No much larger clone is present one base from it, and per-base qualities are unavailable. Hyperthyroidism was considered stable if no progression to ophthalmopathy occurred within 18 months of follow-up. Hyperthyroidism patients were newly diagnosed, were aged 18 to 65 years, and had a disease duration under 2 months. Patients with other autoimmune diseases, uncontrolled infections, pregnancy or lactation were excluded. Diagnosis was based on clinical symptoms, serum thyroxine, TRAb, thyroid ultrasound and orbital computed tomography. Using Ficoll-Paque density gradient centrifugation, PBMCs were isolated from 9.5 to 10 ml of fresh peripheral blood. Total RNA was extracted with Trizol reagent and quality-checked on an Agilent 2100 Bioanalyzer.

For repertoire sequencing, the TCR beta CDR3 regions were amplified from RNA transcripts. A first-round RT-PCR used HTBI primers with the Qiagen OneStep RT-PCR kit, followed by a second-round multiplex PCR, size selection and purification. Sequencing of the libraries was carried out on an Illumina HiSeq2000 in paired-end mode with 100 bp reads. In the source study's methods: Reads were processed with SOAPnuke, discarding reads with adapters, uncalled bases, mean Phred below 15, or no exact constant-primer or identifier match. High-quality paired reads were merged with COPE v1.2.5. Clonotypes were defined as unique nucleotide sequences and were aligned to IMGT TRB V, D and J references using MiTCR v1.1. The analysis was limited to V-J combinations with a frequency above 0.0001, which together covered 99.2% of repertoires. A TCR clonal expansion and chaos score per V-J combination was defined as the ratio of F50 clonal expansion to chaos observed in the TCRdist matrix. Welch's t-statistics and random forest were used to reduce features to approximately 13 V-J combinations, which were fed into a naive Bayes classifier. Thyroid-blood repertoire similarity was quantified with the Morisita-Horn index. The raw public data were reprocessed by TCRdb itself: fastp quality trimming at Q25, MiXCR clonotype calling, in-frame beta chains only. Rows with one shared CDR3 protein collapse into an entry with the most common genes and DNA. TCRdb, rather than the study authors, made the V and J calls. The sample table holds 620,000 or so distinct CDR3 sequences, of which around a fifth were seen once. The leading ten clones occupy about 6.6% of the sample.

Via the germline V gene, CDR1 is MNHEY and CDR2 SVGAGI. V trim: 5 bases; J trim: 2 bases; unmatched bases: 2. The cysteine opens and the phenylalanine closes a CDR3 of 14 amino acids. Only the CDR3 region is kept as DNA, spanning 42 bases read in frame from base 1. This record belongs to a study of Graves' ophthalmopathy and Graves' hyperthyroidism (dated by TCRdb to 2016 to 2019). The study in broad terms: Peripheral blood samples were taken at the time of initial diagnosis, before any treatment was given. To tell Graves' ophthalmopathy apart from Graves' hyperthyroidism, and to predict which patients would progress to ophthalmopathy, the study relied on TCR beta repertoire signatures. The independent validation cohort included 18 to 20 hyperthyroidism patients plus 17 patients who later progressed from hyperthyroidism to ophthalmopathy. A discovery set of 95 to 100 patients (43 ophthalmopathy, 60 or so stable hyperthyroidism) was enrolled to explore V-J signatures distinguishing ophthalmopathy from hyperthyroidism. For training and testing, the 80 to 100 patients in the discovery cohort were randomly divided in a 7:3 ratio. In roughly 6 hyperthyroidism patients, T-cell repertoires of thyroid tissue and blood were compared. In total, approximately 130 blood samples were TCR-sequenced: 40 to 45 ophthalmopathy, 75 hyperthyroidism and approximately 17 hyperthyroidism-to-ophthalmopathy patients. After sampling, hyperthyroidism patients received methimazole starting at 30 mg daily, and ophthalmopathy patients received high-dose intravenous methylprednisolone.

Results the study describes overall, beyond this receptor: In validation, the model predicted ophthalmopathy progression with 55% to 71% sensitivity and approximately 75% specificity; more than ten predicted patients were CT-confirmed with GO in a median of approximately 6.5 months. Sample size was not predetermined statistically, and investigators were not blinded to group allocation. In cross-validation, the 13-signature model distinguished ophthalmopathy from stable hyperthyroidism with 85% to 90% sensitivity and roughly 81% specificity, and in the test set the corresponding values were roughly 80% and 76%. Among expanded thyroid clonotypes with frequency above 0.001, most also showed up in blood, which suggests that blood repertoires may reflect the thyroid immune response.

The sequence derives from a woman aged 18-29 years with stable Graves' hyperthyroidism. Some clones in this sample may be carry-over from other donors' samples. Donor details come from another sample of the same person, matched by shared clones. The chain is assembled from TRBV6-5 and TRBJ1-5; 8 central bases correspond to TRBD1. What was sequenced was peripheral blood. The sequenced DNA is TGTGCCAGCAGTCAGGGACAGGGCAATCAGCCCCAGCATTTT. Its coded protein is CASSQGQGNQPQHF.